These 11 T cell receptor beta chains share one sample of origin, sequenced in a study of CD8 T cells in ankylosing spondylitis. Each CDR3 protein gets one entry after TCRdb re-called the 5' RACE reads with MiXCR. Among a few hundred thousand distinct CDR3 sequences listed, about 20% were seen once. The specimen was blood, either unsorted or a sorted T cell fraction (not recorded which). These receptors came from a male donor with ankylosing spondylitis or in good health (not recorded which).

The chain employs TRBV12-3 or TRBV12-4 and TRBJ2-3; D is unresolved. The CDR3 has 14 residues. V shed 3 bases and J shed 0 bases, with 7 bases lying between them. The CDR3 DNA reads TGTGCCAGCAGTTTTGTTTTTAGCACAGATACGCAGTATTTT. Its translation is CASSFVFSTDTQYF.

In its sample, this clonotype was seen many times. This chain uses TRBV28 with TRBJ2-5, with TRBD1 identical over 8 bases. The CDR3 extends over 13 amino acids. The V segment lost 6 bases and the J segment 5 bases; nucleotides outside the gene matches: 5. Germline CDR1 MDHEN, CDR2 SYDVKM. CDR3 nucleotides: TGTGCCAGCAGCAGCAGGGGGCTGGAGACCCAGTACTTC. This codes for CASSSRGLETQYF.

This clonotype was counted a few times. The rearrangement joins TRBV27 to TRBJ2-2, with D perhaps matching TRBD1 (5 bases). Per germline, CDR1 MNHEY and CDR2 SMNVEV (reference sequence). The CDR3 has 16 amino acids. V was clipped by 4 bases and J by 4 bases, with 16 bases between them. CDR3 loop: CASSSGPVPVTGELFF. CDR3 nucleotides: TGTGCCAGCAGTTCAGGGCCCGTCCCAGTCACCGGGGAGCTGTTTTTT.

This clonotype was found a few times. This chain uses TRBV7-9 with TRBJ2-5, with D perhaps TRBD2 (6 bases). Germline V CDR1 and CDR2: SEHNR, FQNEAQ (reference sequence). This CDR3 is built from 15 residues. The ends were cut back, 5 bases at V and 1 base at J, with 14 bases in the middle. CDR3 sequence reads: CASSASGLFQETQYF. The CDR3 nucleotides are TGTGCCAGCAGCGCGTCGGGACTGTTCCAAGAGACCCAGTACTTC.

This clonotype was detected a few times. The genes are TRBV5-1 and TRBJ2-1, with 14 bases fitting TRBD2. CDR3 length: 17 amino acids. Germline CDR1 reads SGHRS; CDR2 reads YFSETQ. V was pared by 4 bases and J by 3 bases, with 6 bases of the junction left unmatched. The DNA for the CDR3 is TGCGCCAGCAGCACGACTAGCGGGAGGGCCATCTACAATGAGCAGTTCTTC. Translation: CASSTTSGRAIYNEQFF.

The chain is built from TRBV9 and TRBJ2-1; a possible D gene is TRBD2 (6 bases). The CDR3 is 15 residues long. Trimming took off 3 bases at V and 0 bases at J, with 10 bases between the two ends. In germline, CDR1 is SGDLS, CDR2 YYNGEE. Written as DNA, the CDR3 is TGTGCCAGCAGCGGGCGGGACTCCTCCTACAATGAGCAGTTCTTC. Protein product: CASSGRDSSYNEQFF.

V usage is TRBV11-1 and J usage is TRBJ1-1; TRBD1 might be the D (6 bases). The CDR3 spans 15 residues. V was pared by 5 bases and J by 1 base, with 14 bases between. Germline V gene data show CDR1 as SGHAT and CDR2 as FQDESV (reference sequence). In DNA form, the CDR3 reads TGTGCCAGCAGCCACAAGGGGACAAAGAACACTGAAGCTTTCTTT. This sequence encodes CASSHKGTKNTEAFF.

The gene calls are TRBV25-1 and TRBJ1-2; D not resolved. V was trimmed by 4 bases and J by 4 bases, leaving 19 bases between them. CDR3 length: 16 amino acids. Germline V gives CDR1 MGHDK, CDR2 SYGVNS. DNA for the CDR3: TGTGCCAGCAGTGTTCGCACCCCCAACGGGCTCTATGGCTACACCTTC. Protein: CASSVRTPNGLYGYTF.

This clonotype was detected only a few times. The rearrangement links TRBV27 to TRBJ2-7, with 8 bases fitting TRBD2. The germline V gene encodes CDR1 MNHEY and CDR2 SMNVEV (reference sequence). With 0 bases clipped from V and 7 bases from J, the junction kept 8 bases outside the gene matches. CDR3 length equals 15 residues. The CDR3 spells CASSLSGLAMGEQYF. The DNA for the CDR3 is TGTGCCAGCAGTTTATCCGGACTAGCCATGGGGGAGCAGTACTTC.

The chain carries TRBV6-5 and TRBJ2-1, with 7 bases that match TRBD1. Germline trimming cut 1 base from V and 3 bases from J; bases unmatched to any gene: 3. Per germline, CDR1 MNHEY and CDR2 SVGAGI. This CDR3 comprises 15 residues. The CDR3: CASSYWGQLYNEQFF. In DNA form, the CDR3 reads TGTGCCAGCAGTTACTGGGGACAGCTCTACAATGAGCAGTTCTTC.

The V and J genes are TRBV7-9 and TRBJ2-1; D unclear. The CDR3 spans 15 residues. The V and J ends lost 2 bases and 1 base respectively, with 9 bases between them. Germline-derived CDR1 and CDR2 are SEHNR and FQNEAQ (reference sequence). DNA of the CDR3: TGTGCCAGCAGCTTACCGGGCGTTTCCTACAATGAGCAGTTCTTC. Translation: CASSLPGVSYNEQFF.